This T cell receptor (beta chain) was observed in a study of CD8+CD57+ T cells in acquired aplastic anemia. Study background: Sorted cells (CD4+ and CD8+) yielded DNA amounts that averaged about 3.4 ug.

Deletions cut 2 bases from V and 5 bases from J, with 19 bases between. The CDR3 sequence is 17 residues long. The germline V gene has CDR1 MGHRA and CDR2 YSYEKL. TCR beta VDJ combinations and CDR3 sequences were profiled from genomic DNA. A single record per CDR3 protein comes from TCRdb applying MiXCR to the reads. The table lists about 180,000 distinct CDR3 sequences, 46% of them singletons, with 2.5% to 3.5% in the top ten. This clonotype came up many times. No antigen is known for it. Study outcomes and limitations: Patients had about 31 CD8+ CDR3 sequences in common with controls (the shared set).

The material sequenced was sorted CD4+, CD8+, or CD8+CD57+ T cells (not recorded which) from PBMCs. This receptor was obtained from a human donor in good health. V and J are TRBV4-1 and TRBJ2-1; D tentatively fits TRBD1 or TRBD2 (5 bases each). The CDR3 region is CASSQLPSGTLNNEQFF. Written as DNA, the CDR3 is TGCGCCAGCAGCCAACTCCCTTCGGGGACCTTAAACAATGAGCAGTTCTTC.